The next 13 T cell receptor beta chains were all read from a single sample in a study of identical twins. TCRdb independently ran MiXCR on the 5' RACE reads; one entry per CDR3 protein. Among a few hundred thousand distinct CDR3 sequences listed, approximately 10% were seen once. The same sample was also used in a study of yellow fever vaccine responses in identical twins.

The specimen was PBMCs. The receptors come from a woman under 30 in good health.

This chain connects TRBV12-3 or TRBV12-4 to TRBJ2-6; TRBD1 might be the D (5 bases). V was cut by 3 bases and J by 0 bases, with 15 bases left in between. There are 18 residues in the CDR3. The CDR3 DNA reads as TGTGCCAGCAGTTTTTATGCAGGGCGGAGCTCTGGGGCCAACGTCCTGACTTTC. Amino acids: CASSFYAGRSSGANVLTF.

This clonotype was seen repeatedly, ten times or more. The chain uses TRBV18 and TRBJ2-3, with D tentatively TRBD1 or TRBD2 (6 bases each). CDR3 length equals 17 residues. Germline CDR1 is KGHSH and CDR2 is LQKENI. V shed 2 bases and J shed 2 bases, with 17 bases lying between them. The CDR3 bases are TGTGCCAGCTCACCAAGTATGACGGGGGCCGCCACAGATACGCAGTATTTT. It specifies CASSPSMTGAATDTQYF. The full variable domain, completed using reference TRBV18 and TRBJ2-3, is NAGVMQNPRHLVRRRGQEARLRCSPMKGHSHVYWYRQLPEEGLKFMVYLQKENIIDESGMPKERFSAEFPKEGPSILRIQQVVRGDSAAYFCASSPSMTGAATDTQYFGPGTRLTVL.

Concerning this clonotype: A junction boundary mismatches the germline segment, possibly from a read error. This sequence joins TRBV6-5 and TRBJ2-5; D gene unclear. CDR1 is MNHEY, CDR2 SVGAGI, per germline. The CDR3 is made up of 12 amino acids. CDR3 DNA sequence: TGTGCCACGAGAGACTGGCAAGAGACCCTGTACTTC. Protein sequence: CATRDWQETLYF.

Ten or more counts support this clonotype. The CDR3, as DNA: TGCGCCAGCAGCTCACTAGCGGAGACCTACGAGCAGTACTTC. Protein sequence: CASSSLAETYEQYF. V and J are TRBV5-1 and TRBJ2-7; 8 nucleotides match TRBD2. The junction had 4 bases not matched to a gene; V was cut back by 3 bases and J by 2 bases. Looked up from germline, CDR1 is SGHRS and CDR2 is YFSETQ. This CDR3 comprises 14 residues. Based on the CDR3 plus reference TRBV5-1 and TRBJ2-7, the full variable domain is KAGVTQTPRYLIKTRGQQVTLSCSPISGHRSVSWYQQTPGQGLQFLFEYFSETQRNKGNFPGRFSGRQFSNSRSEMNVSTLELGDSALYLCASSSLAETYEQYFGPGTRLTVT.

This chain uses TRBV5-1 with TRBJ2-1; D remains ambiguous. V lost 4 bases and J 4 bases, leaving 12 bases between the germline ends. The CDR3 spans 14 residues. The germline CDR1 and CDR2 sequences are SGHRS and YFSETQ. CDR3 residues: CASSPGIGYNEQFF. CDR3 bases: TGCGCCAGCAGCCCCGGTATTGGGTACAATGAGCAGTTCTTC. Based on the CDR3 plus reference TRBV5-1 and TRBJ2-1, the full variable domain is KAGVTQTPRYLIKTRGQQVTLSCSPISGHRSVSWYQQTPGQGLQFLFEYFSETQRNKGNFPGRFSGRQFSNSRSEMNVSTLELGDSALYLCASSPGIGYNEQFFGPGTRLTVL.

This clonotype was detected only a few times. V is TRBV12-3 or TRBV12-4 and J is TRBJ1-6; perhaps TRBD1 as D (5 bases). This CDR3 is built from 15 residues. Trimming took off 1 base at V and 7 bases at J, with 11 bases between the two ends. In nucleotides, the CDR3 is TGTGCCAGCAGTTTAGGTCCAGGGCCAAATTCACCCCTCCACTTT. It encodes CASSLGPGPNSPLHF.

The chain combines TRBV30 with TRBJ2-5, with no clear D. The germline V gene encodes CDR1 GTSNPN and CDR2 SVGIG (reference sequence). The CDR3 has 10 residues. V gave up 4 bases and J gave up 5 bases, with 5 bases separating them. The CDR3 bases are TGTGCCTGGACTCCTGAGACCCAGTACTTC. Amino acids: CAWTPETQYF.

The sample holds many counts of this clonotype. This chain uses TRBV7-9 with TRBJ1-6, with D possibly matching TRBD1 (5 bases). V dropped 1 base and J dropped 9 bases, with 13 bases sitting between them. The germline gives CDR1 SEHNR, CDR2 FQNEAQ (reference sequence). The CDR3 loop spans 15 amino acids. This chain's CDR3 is CASSLGGLFISPLHF. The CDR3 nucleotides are TGTGCCAGCAGCTTAGGGGGCCTTTTTATTTCACCCCTCCACTTT.

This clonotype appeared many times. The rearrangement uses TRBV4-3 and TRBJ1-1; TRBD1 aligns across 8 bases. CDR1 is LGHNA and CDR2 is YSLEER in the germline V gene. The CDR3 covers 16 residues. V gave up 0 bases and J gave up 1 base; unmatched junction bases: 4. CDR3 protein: CASSQDSTGENTEAFF. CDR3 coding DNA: TGCGCCAGCAGCCAAGATTCGACAGGGGAGAACACTGAAGCTTTCTTT.

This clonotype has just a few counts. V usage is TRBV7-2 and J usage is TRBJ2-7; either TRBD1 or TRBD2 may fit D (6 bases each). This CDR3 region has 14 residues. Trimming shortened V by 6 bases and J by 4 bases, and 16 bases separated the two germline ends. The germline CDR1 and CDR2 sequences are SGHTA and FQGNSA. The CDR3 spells CASRTPGASYEQYF. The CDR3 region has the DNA TGTGCCAGCAGAACCCCGGGGGCCTCTTACGAGCAGTACTTC. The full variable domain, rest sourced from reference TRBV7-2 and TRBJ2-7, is GAGVSQSPSNKVTEKGKDVELRCDPISGHTALYWYRQSLGQGLEFLIYFQGNSAPDKSGLPSDRFSAERTGGSVSTLTIQRTQQEDSAVYLCASRTPGASYEQYFGPGTRLTVT.

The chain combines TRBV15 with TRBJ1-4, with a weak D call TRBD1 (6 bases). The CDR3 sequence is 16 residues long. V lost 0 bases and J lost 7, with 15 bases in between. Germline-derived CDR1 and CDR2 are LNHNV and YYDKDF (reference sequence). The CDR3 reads CATSREWGAQSEKLFF. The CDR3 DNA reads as TGTGCCACCAGCAGAGAATGGGGGGCACAGAGTGAAAAACTGTTTTTT.

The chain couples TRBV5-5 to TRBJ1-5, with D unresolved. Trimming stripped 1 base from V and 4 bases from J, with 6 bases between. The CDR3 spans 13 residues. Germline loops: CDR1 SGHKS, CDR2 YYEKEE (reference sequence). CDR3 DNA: TGTGCCAGCAGCTTGTCGGAAAATCAGCCCCAGCATTTT. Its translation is CASSLSENQPQHF.

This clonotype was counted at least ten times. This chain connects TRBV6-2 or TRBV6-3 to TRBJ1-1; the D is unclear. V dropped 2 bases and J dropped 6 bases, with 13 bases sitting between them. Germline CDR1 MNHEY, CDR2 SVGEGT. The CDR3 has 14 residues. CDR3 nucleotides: TGTGCCAGCAGTTACGCAAGGAGTTTATCTGAAGCTTTCTTT. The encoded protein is CASSYARSLSEAFF.